This entry describes one T cell receptor (beta chain). Its cognate antigen is unknown. These data belong to a study of beta chain features in type 1 diabetes. Study-wide points: Whether TCRB rearrangement is influenced by HLA type went unresolved here. In every one of the four CD4+ subsets, TCRB CDR3s were moderately but significantly shorter in Type 1 diabetes patients.

Expressed TCRB transcripts were sequenced, since all the RNA that had been isolated was reverse transcribed. Produced via immunoSEQ multiplex PCR; TCRdb's table is partial and in-frame only. The table lists some 44,000 clones, 65% to 70% of them singletons. V was clipped by 6 bases and J by 4 bases; unmatched bases: 4. CDR3 size: 13 residues. Germline V gene sequence: CDR1 MNHEY, CDR2 SMNVEV (reference sequence). The chain couples TRBV27 to TRBJ2-7, with 9 nucleotides matching TRBD1. The sequence was obtained from a woman between 18 and 30 years old with type 1 diabetes. The material sequenced was Tregs from blood. The CDR3 loop is CASSRTGVYEQYF. The CDR3 DNA reads as TGTGCCAGCAGCCGGACAGGGGTTTACGAGCAGTACTTC.